This paragraph reports one TCR beta chain. The Seattle site enrolled patients during active infection and followed them longitudinally. The entry originates in a study of blood T cell repertoires in COVID-19. Germline lookup yields CDR1 SGHTA and CDR2 FQGNSA. The V end was cut by 5 bases, the J end by 3 bases, with 13 bases between. CDR3 length: 15 residues. As handled by the study authors: Amplification of reference gene primers provided the estimated nucleated cell counts. Clones were read by immunoSEQ multiplex PCR, and TCRdb kept only the in-frame ones, dropping some. The V and J calls and the clone size are those of that table, but D and trimming were determined from the DNA. The table lists a few hundred thousand clones, around nine tenths of them singletons.

The sequenced sample was peripheral blood. This clonotype was obtained from a woman aged 25 to 39 with COVID-19, enrolled during active disease. The chain is built from TRBV7-2 and TRBJ1-4; D unresolved. Written as DNA, the CDR3 is TGTGCCAGCAGCCGTACCGGTCCATCTAATGAAAAACTGTTTTTT. Translating gives CASSRTGPSNEKLFF.